This TCR beta chain was recovered during a study of OX40 agonist ivuxolimab in advanced cancers. Overall study: In this trial design, patients received ivuxolimab intravenously at 0.01 to 10 mg/kg every 2 weeks. Patients receiving dose escalation had hepatocellular carcinoma, melanoma, renal cell or head and neck cancer. Patients achieving partial responses numbered three: one hepatocellular carcinoma case and two cutaneous melanoma cases.

Produced via immunoSEQ multiplex PCR; TCRdb's table is partial and in-frame only. The data hold about 30,000 clones, with approximately 90% observed a single time. Of note for this clone: Antigen specificity is unknown.

Study findings and constraints: There was clonal expansion of CD4+ and CD8+ blood T cells by week 6 at 0.1 to 3.0 mg/kg.

The source is an adult with an advanced solid tumor such as melanoma, head and neck, liver or kidney cancer. The sequences come from CD4+ or CD8+ T cells sorted from blood, collected in a trial of the OX40 agonist ivuxolimab.

CDR3 nucleotides: TGCAGCGTTGCGATGGACGCTGGCTACACCTTC. It specifies CSVAMDAGYTF. J is TRBJ1-2 and V is TRBV29-1, with D uncertain. Germline CDR1 reads SQVTM; CDR2 reads ANQGSEA. This CDR3 comprises 11 residues. Between the trimmed V and J ends, which lost 4 bases and 7 bases, there was a span of 10 bases.